The T cell receptor beta chain under discussion was sequenced for a study of blood T cell repertoires in COVID-19. This clone showed up just once. The data were produced by immunoSEQ multiplex PCR, yet TCRdb's version contains in-frame clones alone and is incomplete. There are over 200,000 clones in the sample; around 80% occur only once, and over 14% lies in the top ten. V lost 1 base and J 10 bases, leaving 11 bases between the germline ends. Germline V gene data show CDR1 as SGHRS and CDR2 as YFSETQ. The CDR3 consists of 12 residues. This sequence was found in a man aged 35 to 55 who had recovered from COVID-19. The sample consisted of PBMCs or T cells enriched from blood (not recorded which). The chain employs TRBV5-1 and TRBJ2-5, with a possible D match to TRBD1 (5 bases). The CDR3 DNA reads as TGCGCCAGCAGCTTGACAGGTCAAAGCCAGTACTTC. Protein product: CASSLTGQSQYF. Full variable domain (remainder filled in from reference TRBV5-1 and TRBJ2-5): KAGVTQTPRYLIKTRGQQVTLSCSPISGHRSVSWYQQTPGQGLQFLFEYFSETQRNKGNFPGRFSGRQFSNSRSEMNVSTLELGDSALYLCASSLTGQSQYFGPGTRLLVL.